This TCR beta chain was captured in a study of T cell changes during pregnancy in multiple sclerosis. Some clones are missing from TCRdb's copy, which holds only in-frame ones; the method was immunoSEQ multiplex PCR. In the table there are roughly 47,000 clones, around 94% of which are singletons. The clonotype comes from a female donor with multiple sclerosis, enrolled in a pregnancy study. Sequencing used CD8+ T cells from peripheral blood mononuclear cells, obtained before pregnancy.

The CDR3 is CASRISSGAYEQYF. The CDR3 nucleotides are TGTGCCAGCAGGATTTCTAGCGGCGCCTACGAGCAGTACTTC. V gene TRBV28 combines with J gene TRBJ2-7; TRBD2 matches 7 bases. Germline V CDR1 and CDR2: MDHEN, SYDVKM. The CDR3 is 14 amino acids. V lost 6 bases and J lost 2; bases outside the gene matches: 7. Supplemented by reference TRBV28 and TRBJ2-7, the full variable domain reads DVKVTQSSRYLVKRTGEKVFLECVQDMDHENMFWYRQDPGLGLRLIYFSYDVKMKEKGDIPEGYSVSREKKERFSLILESASTNQTSMYLCASRISSGAYEQYFGPGTRLTVT.